This T cell receptor beta chain is from a study of OX40 agonist ivuxolimab in advanced cancers. Regarding the study in general: The costimulatory receptor OX40 (CD134) was targeted by ivuxolimab, a fully human IgG2 agonistic monoclonal antibody. Prior anti-PD-1, anti-PD-L1 or anti-CTLA-4 therapy was permitted, and checkpoint inhibitors had been received by about two fifths of dose-escalation patients. Peripheral TCRbeta sequencing was intended to test whether TCR sequence diversity was altered and clonal T-cell expansion was caused by ivuxolimab. Of the approximately 54 patients in dose escalation, some 19 had hepatocellular carcinoma, some 15 had melanoma, 9 had renal cell carcinoma and 9 had head and neck cancer. The dose-escalation cohort was about 83% male with a mean age of around 62 years, ranging from roughly 20 to 80. The paper reports the monotherapy dose-escalation portion (N of about 51 patients) of the phase I ivuxolimab trial. Intravenous ivuxolimab was administered to patients every 2 weeks at six dose levels: 0.01, 0.1, 0.3, 1.5, 3 and 10 mg/kg. Three dose-escalation patients achieved partial responses, one with hepatocellular carcinoma and two with cutaneous melanoma. What the work shows at the level of the full study, not this receptor alone: Antigen specificity was not determined for the clonally expanded peripheral T cells. In the 0.1-3.0 mg/kg groups, partial responders had among the lowest normalized peripheral clonal expansion, particularly in CD8+ T cells. At doses of 0.1 to 3.0 mg/kg, clonal expansion of both CD4+ and CD8+ blood T cells was observed from baseline to week 6. After ivuxolimab, CD8+ T cells had more expanded clones than CD4+ T cells on average. Low levels of normalized T-cell clonal expansion were also seen in some patients who did not respond.

To sequence the TCRbeta CDR3 region, genomic DNA was isolated from the sorted cells. The immunoSEQ Assay was used for sequencing of TCRbeta CDR3 regions. The table was pulled from immuneACCESS by TCRdb, which kept in-frame rearrangements only. Such tables lose some clones; where checked, under half of the loss comes from unresolved V genes, and the rest has no known cause. This sample gives over 9,500 clones in total; 70% to 85% of them show up just once. The ten biggest clones cover approximately 16% of the sample. The trial excluded patients who had a history of autoimmune disease or were on systemic immunosuppression. Peripheral blood for TCR sequencing was collected from all dose cohorts at baseline, on cycle 4 day 1, and on cycle 7 day 1. The samples were drawn from a first-in-human, open-label, multicenter phase I dose-escalation trial of ivuxolimab. Adults with locally advanced or metastatic melanoma, renal cell, hepatocellular, or head and neck squamous cell carcinoma were enrolled in the trial. Before TCR sequencing, CD4+ and CD8+ T cells were separately sorted from peripheral blood.

This clone was detected only a few times. Its binding antigen is unknown. Qualities for individual bases were not recorded, and no much larger clone is one base off. This clonotype originated in an adult with an advanced solid tumor such as melanoma, head and neck, liver or kidney cancer. Sequences were derived from CD4+ or CD8+ T cells sorted from blood, sampled in a trial of the OX40 agonist ivuxolimab.

The CDR3 has the sequence CASSLAVWTDEQYF. DNA sequence: TGTGCCAGCAGCTTAGCTGTTTGGACCGACGAGCAGTACTTC. The chain was built from TRBV5-5 and TRBJ2-7; the D gene is unclear. The CDR3 holds 14 amino acids from the cysteine to the phenylalanine. The sequence is cut down to CDR3 DNA, 42 bases in frame from base 1. Relative to germline, V is 2 bases shorter and J is 5 bases shorter, with 14 bases between their ends. From the germline V gene (reference sequence), CDR1 is SGHKS and CDR2 is YYEKEE.